This T cell receptor beta chain emerged from a study of T cells in Graves' hyperthyroidism and ophthalmopathy. The CDR3 length is 20 residues, termini included. CDR1 is KGHDR and CDR2 is SFDVKD in the germline V gene. Hyperthyroidism had been newly diagnosed in patients aged 18 to 65, and its duration was under 2 months. Diagnostic assessment was based on clinical symptoms, serum thyroxine and TRAb, thyroid ultrasound and orbital computed tomography. TCR beta CDR3 regions were amplified from RNA transcripts. The TCR CDR3 was amplified in a first-round RT-PCR using the HTBI primer set. TCRdb analysed the multiplex PCR reads with MiXCR anew, one entry per CDR3 protein. The sample consists of 600,000 or so distinct CDR3 sequences, approximately 44% of them appearing once. A word on this clonotype: The antigen is unknown. The DNA is left out, because the CDR3 cannot be placed on it with certainty; the CDR3 is given as TCRdb lists it.

Findings and limits, study-wide: The model's output predicted ophthalmopathy at a median of about 5.9 months prior to onset. Most thyroid clonotypes expanded above 0.001 appeared in blood too.

The sequenced sample was peripheral blood or thyroid tissue (not recorded which). The chain couples TRBV24-1 to TRBJ1-4; the table's D call TRBD1 went unverified against the DNA. The sequence was obtained from a woman between 18 and 29 years old with Graves' hyperthyroidism. The CDR3 sequence: CAIGSGLEQYFGTGREKLFF.